Listed below are T cell receptor beta chains from one sample, sequenced in a study of T-cell memory formation after mild COVID-19. TCRdb called the 5' RACE reads again in MiXCR, with one record for every CDR3 protein. The sample carries 550,000 to 700,000 distinct CDR3 sequences, 18% recorded once. Sequenced input: PBMCs or a T cell subset sorted from them (not recorded which). Receptors were obtained from an adult woman who had mild COVID-19 (a few samples of this study predate the infection). Cell type and time point are not known. CDR3s include the opening cysteine and the closing phenylalanine or tryptophan. A D gene is named only where the DNA matches it firmly. Only part of the rows carry a size: once, few, many, or a class if the clone is expanded.

NA few TRBJ1-1 TRBV30 CAWRKISNTEAFF TGTGCCTGGAGGAAGATTTCGAACACTGAAGCTTTCTTT
NA NA TRBJ2-7 TRBV27 CASSLLSGNHEQYF TGTGCCAGCAGTTTATTATCAGGGAACCACGAGCAGTACTTC
NA NA TRBJ2-3 TRBV7-9 CASRQATDTQYF TGTGCCAGCCGACAAGCTACAGATACGCAGTATTTT
NA NA TRBJ2-1 TRBV20-1 CSARARGSLVGEQFF TGCAGTGCTAGAGCGCGGGGTAGTTTGGTTGGTGAGCAGTTCTTC
TRBD1 NA TRBJ1-1 TRBV2 CASSRDQGAGTEAFF TGTGCCAGCAGCCGCGACCAGGGGGCTGGCACTGAAGCTTTCTTT
NA few TRBJ1-4 TRBV29-1 CSVGRGVEEKLFF TGCAGCGTCGGCAGGGGTGTGGAGGAAAAACTGTTTTTT
NA few TRBJ1-2 TRBV12-3/TRBV12-4 CASTIDGGANGYTF TGTGCCAGCACAATAGACGGGGGCGCGAATGGCTACACCTTC
NA NA TRBJ1-3 TRBV12-3/TRBV12-4 CASSGRNTIYF TGTGCCAGCAGTGGGAGGAACACCATATATTTT
NA NA TRBJ2-1 TRBV20-1 CSARDRSTENYNEQFF TGCAGTGCTAGAGATAGATCGACTGAGAACTACAATGAGCAGTTCTTC
NA few TRBJ2-1 TRBV7-6 CASSREPGVAYNEQFF TGTGCCAGCAGCCGAGAACCGGGAGTGGCCTACAATGAGCAGTTCTTC
NA NA TRBJ2-3 TRBV20-1 CSARDGWSTDTQYF TGCAGTGCTAGAGATGGGTGGAGCACAGATACGCAGTATTTT
NA NA TRBJ1-2 TRBV4-3 CASSQYTANYGYTF TGCGCCAGCAGCCAATACACAGCTAACTATGGCTACACCTTC
NA NA TRBJ1-5 TRBV12-3/TRBV12-4 CASSPGDVSNQPQHF TGTGCCAGCAGCCCGGGGGACGTTAGCAATCAGCCCCAGCATTTT
NA many TRBJ1-1 TRBV12-3/TRBV12-4 CASSATVNTEAFF TGTGCCAGCAGTGCGACAGTTAACACTGAAGCTTTCTTT
TRBD2 few TRBJ2-7 TRBV6-5 CASSYSGLAGGDEQYF TGTGCCAGCAGTTACTCAGGCTTAGCGGGAGGCGACGAGCAGTACTTC
NA NA TRBJ2-2 TRBV7-9 CASSRSGGGELFF TGTGCCAGCAGCCGCTCAGGTGGCGGGGAGCTGTTTTTT
NA NA TRBJ2-1 TRBV6-1 CASSEEIAVLYNEQFF TGTGCCAGCAGTGAGGAAATAGCGGTTCTCTACAATGAGCAGTTCTTC
NA many TRBJ1-5 TRBV25-1 CASSGTGGSQPQHF TGTGCCAGCAGCGGGACGGGTGGGAGTCAGCCCCAGCATTTT
NA NA TRBJ2-5 TRBV20-1 CSATREETQYF TGCAGTGCTACCAGGGAAGAGACCCAGTACTTC
NA few TRBJ2-3 TRBV7-3 CASSRSGTYPPDTQYF TGTGCCAGCAGCCGCTCCGGGACTTATCCGCCAGATACGCAGTATTTT
TRBD2 few TRBJ2-5 TRBV3-1 CASSQDPRTSFGTQYF TGTGCCAGCAGCCAAGATCCACGGACTAGCTTCGGGACCCAGTACTTC
NA NA TRBJ1-5 TRBV10-3 CAISSAGKDNQPQHF TGTGCCATCAGTTCCGCAGGGAAAGACAATCAGCCCCAGCATTTT
TRBD2 once TRBJ2-5 TRBV27 CASSFWDPSGRRGETQYF TGTGCCAGCAGTTTCTGGGACCCCAGCGGGAGAAGAGGAGAGACCCAGTACTTC
NA many TRBJ1-4 TRBV3-1 CASSPGGREKLFF TGTGCCAGCAGCCCCGGAGGGAGGGAAAAACTGTTTTTT
TRBD2 NA TRBJ2-1 TRBV3-1 CASSQDFSGASYNEQFF TGTGCCAGCAGCCAAGACTTTAGCGGGGCGTCTTACAATGAGCAGTTCTTC
TRBD1 NA TRBJ2-3 TRBV5-5 CASSDDRGTDTQYF TGTGCCAGCAGCGACGACAGGGGGACAGATACGCAGTATTTT
TRBD2 few TRBJ2-1 TRBV2 CASSEPELAMNEQFF TGTGCCAGCAGTGAACCTGAACTAGCGATGAATGAGCAGTTCTTC
NA few TRBJ1-2 TRBV18 CASSHDGTAGGYTF TGTGCCAGCTCCCACGACGGGACGGCGGGGGGCTACACCTTC
NA NA TRBJ2-1 TRBV20-1 CSARDHTALFNNEQFF TGCAGTGCTAGAGATCATACGGCCCTGTTCAACAATGAGCAGTTCTTC
NA few TRBJ2-1 TRBV25-1 CASSSGSLNEQFF TGTGCCAGCAGTTCCGGGTCTTTAAATGAGCAGTTCTTC
NA NA TRBJ2-5 TRBV7-2 CASSLASPLFRQETQYF TGTGCCAGCAGCTTAGCGAGCCCCCTTTTTCGCCAAGAGACCCAGTACTTC
TRBD1 NA TRBJ2-1 TRBV10-3 CAISGRDRGYNEQFF TGTGCCATCAGTGGCCGGGACAGGGGCTACAATGAGCAGTTCTTC
TRBD2 few TRBJ2-5 TRBV20-1 CSARDTSGQETQYF TGCAGTGCTAGGGATACTAGCGGACAAGAGACCCAGTACTTC
NA NA TRBJ1-5 TRBV24-1 CATSGGTAQHF TGTGCCACCAGTGGCGGTACGGCCCAGCATTTT
NA few TRBJ2-2 TRBV19 CASTLTNLAGELFF TGTGCCAGTACCCTAACTAATCTCGCCGGGGAGCTGTTTTTT
TRBD1 NA TRBJ1-1 TRBV9 CASSAGTGDFNTEAFF TGTGCCAGCAGCGCCGGGACAGGGGACTTTAACACTGAAGCTTTCTTT
TRBD1 few TRBJ2-5 TRBV29-1 CSVGDRETFQETQYF TGCAGCGTCGGTGACAGGGAAACATTCCAAGAGACCCAGTACTTC
NA many TRBJ1-1 TRBV14 CASNRGMNTEAFF TGTGCCAGCAACCGGGGAATGAACACTGAAGCTTTCTTT
NA few TRBJ2-3 TRBV12-3/TRBV12-4 CASRVEGGLHTDTQYF TGTGCCAGCAGAGTCGAAGGGGGGCTCCACACAGATACGCAGTATTTT
NA few TRBJ2-1 TRBV11-2 CASSSLSGASRVNEQFF TGTGCCAGCAGCTCATTGAGCGGAGCGTCCCGGGTCAATGAGCAGTTCTTC
TRBD1 few TRBJ2-5 TRBV9 CASSFDRGQETQYF TGTGCCAGCAGCTTTGACAGGGGCCAAGAGACCCAGTACTTC